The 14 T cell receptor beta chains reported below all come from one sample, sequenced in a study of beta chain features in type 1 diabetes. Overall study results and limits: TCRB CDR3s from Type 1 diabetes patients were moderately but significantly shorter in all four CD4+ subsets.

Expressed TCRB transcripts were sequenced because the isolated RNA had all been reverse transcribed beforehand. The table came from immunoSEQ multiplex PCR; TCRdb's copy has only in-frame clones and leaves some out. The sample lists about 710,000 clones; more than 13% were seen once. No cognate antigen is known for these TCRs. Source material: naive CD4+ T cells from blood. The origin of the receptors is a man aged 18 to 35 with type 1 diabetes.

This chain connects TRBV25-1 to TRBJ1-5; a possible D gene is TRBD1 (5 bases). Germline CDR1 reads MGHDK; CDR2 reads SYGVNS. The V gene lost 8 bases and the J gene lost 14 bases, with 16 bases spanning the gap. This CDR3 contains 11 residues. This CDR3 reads CASWEAGRKHF. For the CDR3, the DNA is TGTGCCAGCTGGGAAGCGGGACGGAAGCATTTT.

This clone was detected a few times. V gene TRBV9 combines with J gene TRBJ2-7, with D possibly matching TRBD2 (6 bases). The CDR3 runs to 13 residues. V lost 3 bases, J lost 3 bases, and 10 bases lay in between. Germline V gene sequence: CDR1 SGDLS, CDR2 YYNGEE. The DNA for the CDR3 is TGTGCCAGCAGCGGCGGGACCCTCTACGAGCAGTACTTC. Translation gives CASSGGTLYEQYF.

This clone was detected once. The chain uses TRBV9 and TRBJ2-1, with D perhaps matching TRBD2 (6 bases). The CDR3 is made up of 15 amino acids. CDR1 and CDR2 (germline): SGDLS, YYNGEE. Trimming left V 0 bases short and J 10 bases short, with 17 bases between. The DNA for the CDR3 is TGTGCCAGCAGCGTAGCTGGGACTCAACCCACGGAGCAGTTCTTC. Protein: CASSVAGTQPTEQFF.

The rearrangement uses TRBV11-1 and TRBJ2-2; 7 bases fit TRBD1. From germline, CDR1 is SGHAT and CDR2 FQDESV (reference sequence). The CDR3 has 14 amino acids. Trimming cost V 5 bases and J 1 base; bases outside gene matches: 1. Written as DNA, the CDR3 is TGTGCCAGCAGCCGACAGGGGAACACCGGGGAGCTGTTTTTT. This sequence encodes CASSRQGNTGELFF.

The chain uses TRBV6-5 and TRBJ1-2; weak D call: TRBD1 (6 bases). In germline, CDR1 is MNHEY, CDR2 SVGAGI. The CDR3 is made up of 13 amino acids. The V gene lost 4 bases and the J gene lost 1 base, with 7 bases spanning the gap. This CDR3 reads CASSSDSNYGYTF. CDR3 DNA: TGTGCCAGCAGTTCGGACAGTAACTATGGCTACACCTTC.

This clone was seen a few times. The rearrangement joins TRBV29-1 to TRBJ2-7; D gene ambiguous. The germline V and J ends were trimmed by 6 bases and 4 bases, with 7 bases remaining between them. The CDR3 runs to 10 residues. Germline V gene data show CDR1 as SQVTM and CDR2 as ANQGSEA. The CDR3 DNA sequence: TGCAGCGTGCAAAATTACGAGCAGTACTTC. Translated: CSVQNYEQYF.

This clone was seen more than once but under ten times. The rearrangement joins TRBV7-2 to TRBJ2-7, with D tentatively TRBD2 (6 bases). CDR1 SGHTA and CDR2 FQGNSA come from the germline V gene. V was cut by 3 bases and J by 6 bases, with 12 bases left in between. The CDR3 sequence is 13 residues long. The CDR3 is CASSFRLEGEQYF. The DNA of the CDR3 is TGTGCCAGCAGCTTTCGACTAGAGGGCGAGCAGTACTTC.

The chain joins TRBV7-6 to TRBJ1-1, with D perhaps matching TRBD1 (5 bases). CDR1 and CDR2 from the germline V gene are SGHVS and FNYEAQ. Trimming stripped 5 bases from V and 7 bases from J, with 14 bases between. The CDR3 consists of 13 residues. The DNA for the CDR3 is TGTGCCAGCAGCCGGGGGGTGATGTTTGAAGCTTTCTTT. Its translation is CASSRGVMFEAFF.

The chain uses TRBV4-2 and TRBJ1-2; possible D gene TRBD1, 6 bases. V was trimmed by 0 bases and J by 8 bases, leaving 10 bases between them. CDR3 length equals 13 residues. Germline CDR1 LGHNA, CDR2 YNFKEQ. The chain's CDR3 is CASSQEQGGGYTF. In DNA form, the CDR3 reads TGTGCCAGCAGCCAAGAACAGGGAGGCGGCTACACCTTC.

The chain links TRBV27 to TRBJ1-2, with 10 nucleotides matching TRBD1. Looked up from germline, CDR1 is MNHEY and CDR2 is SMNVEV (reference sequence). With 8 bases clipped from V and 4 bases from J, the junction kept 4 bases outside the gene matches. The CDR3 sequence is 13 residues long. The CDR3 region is CASHRTGGYGYTF. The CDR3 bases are TGTGCCAGCCATAGGACAGGGGGCTATGGCTACACCTTC.

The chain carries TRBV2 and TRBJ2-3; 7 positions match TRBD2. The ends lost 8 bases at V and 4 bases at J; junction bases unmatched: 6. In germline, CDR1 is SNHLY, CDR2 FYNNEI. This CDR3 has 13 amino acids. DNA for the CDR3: TGTGCCAGCGCTGGACTAGTACCAGATACGCAGTATTTT. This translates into CASAGLVPDTQYF.

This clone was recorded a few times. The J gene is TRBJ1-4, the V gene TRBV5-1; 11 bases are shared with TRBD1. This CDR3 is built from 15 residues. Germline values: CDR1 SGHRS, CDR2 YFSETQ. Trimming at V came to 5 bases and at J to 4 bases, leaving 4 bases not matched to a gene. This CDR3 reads CASRRTGGHNEKLFF. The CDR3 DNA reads TGCGCCAGCAGACGGACAGGGGGCCATAATGAAAAACTGTTTTTT.

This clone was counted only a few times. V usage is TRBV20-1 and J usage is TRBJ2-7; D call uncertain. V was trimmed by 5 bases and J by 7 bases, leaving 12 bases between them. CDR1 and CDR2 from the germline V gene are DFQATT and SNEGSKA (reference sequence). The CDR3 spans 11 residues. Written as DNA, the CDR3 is TGCAGTGCTCCACGGGCGAAAGAGCAGTACTTC. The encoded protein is CSAPRAKEQYF.

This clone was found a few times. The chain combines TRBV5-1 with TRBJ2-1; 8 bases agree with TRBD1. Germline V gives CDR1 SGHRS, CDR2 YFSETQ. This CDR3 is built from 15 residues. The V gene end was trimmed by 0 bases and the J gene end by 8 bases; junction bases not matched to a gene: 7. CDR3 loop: CASSLGTGLQYEQFF. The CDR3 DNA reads TGCGCCAGCAGCTTGGGGACAGGGCTTCAGTATGAGCAGTTCTTC.